The text below deals with one TCR beta chain. This specimen belongs to a study of blood T cell repertoires in COVID-19. Study-level information: T cells, B-cell-depleted T cells, or PBMCs supplied cDNA or gDNA.

Methods used by the authors: Estimated nucleated cell counts came from reference gene primer amplification. TCRdb's table, derived via immunoSEQ multiplex PCR, lists solely in-frame clones and lacks some. V and J calls plus clone size are reproduced from that table; the DNA served to infer D and trimming. Of approximately 230,000 clones listed, about 80% are singletons. Per germline, CDR1 MDHEN and CDR2 SYDVKM. This CDR3 is 14 amino acids long. Deletions cut 2 bases from V and 6 bases from J, with 14 bases between. The source of this sequence is an elderly woman with active or convalescent COVID-19. The chain employs TRBV28 and TRBJ2-7; D is ambiguous. The sample consisted of peripheral blood. This CDR3 reads CASSLPQVGREQYF. For the CDR3, the DNA is TGTGCCAGCAGTTTACCCCAGGTCGGCCGCGAGCAGTACTTC.